The 14 T cell receptor beta chains below all came from one sample that was sequenced in a study of blood T cell repertoires in COVID-19. Produced via immunoSEQ multiplex PCR; TCRdb's table is partial and in-frame only. The sample has roughly 37,000 clones; approximately 80% are singletons. Sequencing was performed on peripheral blood. The receptors were gathered from a man aged 55 to 69 with active COVID-19.

The J gene is TRBJ2-1, the V gene TRBV5-1, with no clear D. The CDR3 covers 14 residues. Germline lookup yields CDR1 SGHRS and CDR2 YFSETQ. The V gene lost 4 bases and the J gene lost 4 bases, with 12 bases spanning the gap. The CDR3, as DNA: TGCGCCAGCAGCCTAAACACACAGTACAATGAGCAGTTCTTC. It yields the protein CASSLNTQYNEQFF.

The V and J genes are TRBV28 and TRBJ2-7, with 9 positions matching TRBD2. The CDR3 is 15 amino acids. From germline, CDR1 is MDHEN and CDR2 SYDVKM. V shed 2 bases and J 1 base; nucleotides not matched to a gene: 3. In DNA, the CDR3 is TGTGCCAGCAGTTTAGGACTAGCGAGGTCCTACGAGCAGTACTTC. Residues: CASSLGLARSYEQYF. Drawing the rest from reference TRBV28 and TRBJ2-7, the complete variable domain is DVKVTQSSRYLVKRTGEKVFLECVQDMDHENMFWYRQDPGLGLRLIYFSYDVKMKEKGDIPEGYSVSREKKERFSLILESASTNQTSMYLCASSLGLARSYEQYFGPGTRLTVT.

V is TRBV24-1 and J is TRBJ2-3, with TRBD2 matching 8 bases. Per germline, CDR1 KGHDR and CDR2 SFDVKD. This CDR3 spans 16 amino acids. The J segment lost 4 bases and the V segment lost 7 bases, leaving 12 bases of the junction unmatched. The CDR3 protein is CATRGRVAGGPDTQYF. The CDR3 coding sequence is TGTGCCACCAGAGGAAGAGTTGCGGGAGGCCCAGATACGCAGTATTTT.

The V gene is TRBV5-1, the J gene TRBJ1-6; D gene uncertain. Looked up from germline, CDR1 is SGHRS and CDR2 is YFSETQ. The CDR3 sequence is 15 residues long. Deletions cut 1 base from V and 0 bases from J, with 5 bases between. The CDR3 protein is CASSLTGSYNSPLHF. CDR3 sequence (DNA): TGCGCCAGCAGCTTGACGGGCTCCTATAATTCACCCCTCCACTTT.

This chain links TRBV10-3 with TRBJ2-5, with 13 bases identical to TRBD2. CDR3 length equals 15 residues. Losses at the gene ends were 8 bases for V and 1 base for J; bases not matched to a gene: 4. Germline CDR1 reads ENHRY; CDR2 reads SYGVKD. The CDR3 bases are TGTGCCATCGGACTAGCGGGAGTGAGCCAAGAGACCCAGTACTTC. Translated, it gives CAIGLAGVSQETQYF.

This clone was detected only a few times. V and J are TRBV7-9 and TRBJ1-1; D is perhaps TRBD1 (6 bases). CDR1 is SEHNR and CDR2 is FQNEAQ in the germline V gene (reference sequence). Trimming shortened V by 1 base and J by 1 base, and 16 bases separated the two germline ends. This CDR3 comprises 17 residues. CDR3 in amino acids: CASSLEAGASWNTEAFF. In DNA form, the CDR3 reads TGTGCCAGCAGCTTAGAGGCGGGGGCGAGTTGGAACACTGAAGCTTTCTTT.

This rearrangement joins TRBV5-4 to TRBJ1-3, with a possible D match to TRBD1 (6 bases). The CDR3 covers 14 residues. Germline CDR1 SGHNT, CDR2 YYREEE (reference sequence). V gave up 0 bases and J gave up 5 bases, with 9 bases separating them. In nucleotides, the CDR3 is TGTGCCAGCAGCTTGGGGGGGCTTAGAAACACCATATATTTT. Amino acid sequence: CASSLGGLRNTIYF.

The rearrangement joins TRBV5-8 to TRBJ2-7, with TRBD2 matching over 10 bases. The CDR3 runs 14 residues. Germline V gene sequence: CDR1 SGHTS, CDR2 YDEGEE. Unmatched junction bases numbered 6, after V lost 4 bases and J lost 5 bases. CDR3 residues: CASSTTSGTHEQYF. DNA for the CDR3: TGTGCCAGCAGCACTACTAGCGGGACCCACGAGCAGTACTTC.

The rearrangement joins TRBV5-6 to TRBJ1-5; 7 bases match TRBD1. Germline CDR1 and CDR2: SGHDT and YYEEEE. The CDR3 runs 14 residues. V lost 6 bases, J lost 1 base, and 4 bases stayed unmatched. CDR3 residues: CASNRGGSNQPQHF. For the CDR3, the DNA is TGTGCCAGCAACAGGGGCGGCAGCAATCAGCCCCAGCATTTT.

The chain links TRBV27 to TRBJ1-4; D unresolved. The V and J ends lost 4 bases and 3 bases respectively, with 15 bases between them. The CDR3 runs to 16 residues. From germline, CDR1 is MNHEY and CDR2 SMNVEV (reference sequence). The CDR3 sequence: CASSSTTRAPNEKLFF. The CDR3 DNA follows: TGTGCCAGCAGTTCGACGACGCGGGCCCCTAATGAAAAACTGTTTTTT.

CDR3: CASSLGQGAGTQYF. The CDR3 nucleotides read TGTGCCAGCAGCTTAGGGCAGGGGGCCGGTACGCAGTATTTT. This chain joins TRBV7-2 and TRBJ2-3; 8 bases are shared with TRBD1. Germline CDR1 reads SGHTA; CDR2 reads FQGNSA. The V segment lost 1 base and the J segment 8 bases; nucleotides outside the gene matches: 5. CDR3 length equals 14 residues.

This clone occurred a few times. The rearrangement links TRBV10-3 to TRBJ2-2; TRBD2 is a possible D gene (5 bases). Germline CDR1 ENHRY, CDR2 SYGVKD. Trimming took 8 bases from V and 1 from J, leaving 11 bases between them. CDR3 length equals 14 residues. The CDR3 sequence: CAIAASMNTGELFF. The CDR3 DNA sequence: TGTGCCATCGCCGCTAGCATGAACACCGGGGAGCTGTTTTTT.

The V gene is TRBV7-2, the J gene TRBJ1-2; TRBD1 might be the D (5 bases). This CDR3 is 12 amino acids long. Trimming shortened V by 6 bases and J by 8 bases, and 13 bases separated the two germline ends. Germline CDR1 reads SGHTA; CDR2 reads FQGNSA. CDR3 amino acids: CASRGGTKGYTF. CDR3 DNA sequence: TGTGCCAGCAGGGGCGGGACTAAAGGCTACACCTTC.

The chain employs TRBV20-1 and TRBJ1-5; a weak D match, TRBD1 (6 bases). CDR3 length: 13 residues. Per the germline V gene, CDR1 is DFQATT and CDR2 is SNEGSKA (reference sequence). V was shortened by 3 bases and J by 4 bases, with 10 bases between the two germline ends. The CDR3 bases are TGCAGTGCTAGTGCAGGGGTTAATCAGCCCCAGCATTTT. This gives the protein CSASAGVNQPQHF.